The clone carrying this TCR beta chain has at least ten counts. The antigen is not known. The V gene's germline CDR1 is MNHNY and CDR2 SVGAGI (reference sequence). The J segment lost 2 bases and the V segment lost 5 bases, leaving 2 bases of the junction unmatched. The CDR3 is 14 residues long. TCRdb called the 5' RACE reads again in MiXCR, with one record for every CDR3 protein. The repertoire holds some 55,000 distinct CDR3 sequences, with about 8% as singletons. These data originate in a study of neurological immune-mediated disorders. Whole-study results and caveats: Subjects shared no identical expanded-clone CDR3 amino acid sequences, suggesting private TCR-beta repertoires in all groups. Multiple sclerosis was found to have the least TCR clonal expansion, below healthy controls, and HTLV-1-associated myelopathy the most.

Time point given: longitudinal time-point 3. The specimen sequenced was PBMCs. The clonotype comes from a woman aged 35 to 49 in good health. The V call is TRBV6-6, the J call TRBJ2-5; 10 nucleotides match TRBD2. This CDR3 reads CASSHSGGQETQYF. The DNA for the CDR3 is TGTGCCAGCAGTCATAGCGGGGGGCAAGAGACCCAGTACTTC.